The present T cell receptor (beta chain) was sequenced within a study of cytomegalovirus exposure and HLA in healthy donors. Study findings and constraints: Later findings reportedly placed an Asian-associated ancestry cluster below the roughly 670-donor mean for N-insertions. With high specificity and sensitivity, the classifier reportedly diagnosed cytomegalovirus status. Earlier analysis yielded a pattern in which most TCR beta V segments were productive about 90% or about 30% of the time.

Donors were ostensibly healthy at sampling, although undocumented immune exposures were probable. Primers included in the PCR were 60 Vbeta and 13 Jbeta primers. Sequencing was performed with immunoSEQ multiplex PCR; in TCRdb, only in-frame clones are kept and a portion is missing. The profile shows approximately 90,000 clones, about 77% of them singletons. Comments on this clone: Its antigen is not identified.

With 4 bases clipped from V and 3 bases from J, the junction kept 7 bases outside the gene matches. The germline V gene encodes CDR1 SEHNR and CDR2 FQNEAQ (reference sequence). CDR3 length: 15 residues. The rearrangement links TRBV7-9 to TRBJ1-1; 8 bases agree with TRBD1. Sequenced input: PBMCs. The TCR comes from a woman aged 40 to 55 in good health and CMV-seronegative. CDR3 protein: CASSSLGQGHTEAFF. The CDR3 coding sequence is TGTGCCAGCAGCTCCCTTGGACAGGGACACACTGAAGCTTTCTTT.